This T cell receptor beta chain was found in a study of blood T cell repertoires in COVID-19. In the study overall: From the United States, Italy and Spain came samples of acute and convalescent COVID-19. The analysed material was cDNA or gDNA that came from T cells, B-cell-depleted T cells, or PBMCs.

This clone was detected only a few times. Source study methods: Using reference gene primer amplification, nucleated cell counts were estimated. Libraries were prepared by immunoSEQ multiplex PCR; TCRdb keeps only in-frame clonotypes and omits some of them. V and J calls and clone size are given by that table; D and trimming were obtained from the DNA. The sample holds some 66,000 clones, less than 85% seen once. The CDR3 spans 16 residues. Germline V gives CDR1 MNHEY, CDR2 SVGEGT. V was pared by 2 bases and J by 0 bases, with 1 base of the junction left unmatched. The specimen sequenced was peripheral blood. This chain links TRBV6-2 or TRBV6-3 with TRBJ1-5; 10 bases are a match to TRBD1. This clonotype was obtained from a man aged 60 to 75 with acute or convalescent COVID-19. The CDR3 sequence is CASSYRDRGSNQPQHF. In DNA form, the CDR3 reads TGTGCCAGCAGTTACCGGGACAGGGGTAGCAATCAGCCCCAGCATTTT.